This T cell receptor beta chain derives from a study of T cell responses to AZD1222 COVID-19 vaccine. Across the whole study: The study pooled second doses at about 4 or about 12 weeks. Study outcomes and limitations: Spike-specific TCR breadth and depth were elevated following two AZD1222 doses. Reports say nearly half of spike-specific TCRs go after unmutated variant regions.

Comments on this clone: The antigen is not known.

There are 13 residues in the CDR3. Germline CDR1 SGHRS, CDR2 YFSETQ. The V end was cut by 1 base, the J end by 9 bases, with 11 bases between. TCRdb's table, derived via immunoSEQ multiplex PCR, lists solely in-frame clones and lacks some. The sample records 100,000 to 150,000 clones, roughly 89% being singletons. This sequence joins TRBV5-1 and TRBJ2-1; no clear D gene. The clonotype originates from an adult in good health. Sequencing was performed on peripheral blood, taken on day 0 of AZD1222 vaccination. The CDR3 DNA sequence: TGCGCCAGCAGCTTGCTCCTTAGCAGTGAGCAGTTCTTC. Protein: CASSLLLSSEQFF.